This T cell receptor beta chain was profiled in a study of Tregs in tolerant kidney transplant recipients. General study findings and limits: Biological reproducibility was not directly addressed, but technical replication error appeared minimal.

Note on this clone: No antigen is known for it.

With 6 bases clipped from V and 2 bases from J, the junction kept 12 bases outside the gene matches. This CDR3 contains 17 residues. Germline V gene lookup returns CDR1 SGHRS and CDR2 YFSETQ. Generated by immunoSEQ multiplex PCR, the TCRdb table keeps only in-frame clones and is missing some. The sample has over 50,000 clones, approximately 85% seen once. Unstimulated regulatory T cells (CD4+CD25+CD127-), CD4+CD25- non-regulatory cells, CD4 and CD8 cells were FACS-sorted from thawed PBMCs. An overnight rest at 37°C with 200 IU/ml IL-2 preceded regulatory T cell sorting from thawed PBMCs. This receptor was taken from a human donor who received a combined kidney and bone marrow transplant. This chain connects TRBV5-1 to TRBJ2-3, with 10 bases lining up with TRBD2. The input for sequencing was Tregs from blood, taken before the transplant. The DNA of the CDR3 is TGCGCCAGCAAGGGGGAACTAGCGGGGTATCACACAGATACGCAGTATTTT. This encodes CASKGELAGYHTDTQYF.